A single T cell receptor beta chain is shown here with its context. The antigen is not known. TCRdb re-derived calls from the 5' RACE reads in MiXCR, one entry per CDR3 protein. The sample includes approximately 590,000 distinct CDR3 sequences, 9.5% to 10% of them seen just once. These data come from a study of identical twins. Study observations and caveats: There were fewer insertions in abundant cord blood beta clonotypes, but memory repertoires showed no such pattern. Those out-of-frame alpha sequences shared by twins showed an excess of low generation probability.

This CDR3 is 16 amino acids long. The germline V and J ends were trimmed by 3 bases and 3 bases, with 17 bases remaining between them. Germline assignment: CDR1 SGDLS and CDR2 YYNGEE. This sample was also put to use in a study of yellow fever vaccine responses in identical twins.

This receptor was taken from a young woman in good health. Material for sequencing was PBMCs. The V gene is TRBV9, the J gene TRBJ2-3; maybe TRBD2 (5 bases). The chain's CDR3 is CASSGRRRPGTDTQYF. The CDR3 DNA sequence: TGTGCCAGCAGCGGGAGAAGGCGACCGGGGACAGATACGCAGTATTTT.